Listed below are T cell receptor beta chains from one sample, sequenced in a study of CD8 T cells in Susac syndrome. MiXCR was run by TCRdb on the immunoSEQ multiplex PCR reads, yielding one entry per CDR3 protein. The repertoire has about 430,000 distinct CDR3 sequences, 85% to 90% of them found once; the top ten carry more than 0.09%. Sequenced material: CD8+ T cells from PBMCs. Receptors originate from a human donor with multiple sclerosis. CDR3s leave out the opening cysteine and the closing phenylalanine or tryptophan. Each record gives: V gene, J gene, CDR3 length, CDR3 protein.

v_call: TRBV10-3; j_call: TRBJ2-3; cdr3_length: 13; cdr3_aa: AISESTGSTDTQY
v_call: TRBV2; j_call: TRBJ1-2; cdr3_length: 14; cdr3_aa: ASSRNFREDGYGYT
v_call: TRBV27; j_call: TRBJ1-5; cdr3_length: 13; cdr3_aa: ASSPLDRPSEPQH
v_call: TRBV6-5; j_call: TRBJ1-1; cdr3_length: 11; cdr3_aa: ASSYWGGTEAF
v_call: TRBV6-5; j_call: TRBJ2-7; cdr3_length: 13; cdr3_aa: ASSVWTGLSYEQY
v_call: TRBV12-3/TRBV12-4; j_call: TRBJ1-4; cdr3_length: 13; cdr3_aa: ASISGEGPNEKLF
v_call: TRBV6-6; j_call: TRBJ1-1; cdr3_length: 12; cdr3_aa: ASSYSVDPTEAF
v_call: TRBV2; j_call: TRBJ1-2; cdr3_length: 16; cdr3_aa: ASSDRDRGLLFSYGYT
v_call: TRBV7-9; j_call: TRBJ2-7; cdr3_length: 17; cdr3_aa: ASSSWVVSGSPLVHEQY
v_call: TRBV5-1; j_call: TRBJ2-1; cdr3_length: 13; cdr3_aa: ASSTQGGPYNEQF
v_call: TRBV4-1; j_call: TRBJ2-3; cdr3_length: 13; cdr3_aa: ASSQVDGRPDTQY
v_call: TRBV27; j_call: TRBJ1-1; cdr3_length: 12; cdr3_aa: ASSLTGDYTEAF
v_call: TRBV28; j_call: TRBJ2-7; cdr3_length: 11; cdr3_aa: ASSPEHYYEQY
v_call: TRBV27; j_call: TRBJ1-1; cdr3_length: 11; cdr3_aa: ASSVMKNTEAF
v_call: TRBV28; j_call: TRBJ2-3; cdr3_length: 16; cdr3_aa: ASSLHDRGIASTDTQY
v_call: TRBV6-2/TRBV6-3; j_call: TRBJ1-1; cdr3_length: 14; cdr3_aa: ASSYSDRDRGPEAF
v_call: TRBV6-5; j_call: TRBJ1-1; cdr3_length: 13; cdr3_aa: ASSYSRQGNTEAF
v_call: TRBV6-1; j_call: TRBJ2-7; cdr3_length: 14; cdr3_aa: ASSGGPSTPSYEQY
v_call: TRBV4-1; j_call: TRBJ1-1; cdr3_length: 11; cdr3_aa: ASSGTGASEAF
v_call: TRBV30; j_call: TRBJ2-7; cdr3_length: 11; cdr3_aa: AWTGGGSYEQY
v_call: TRBV19; j_call: TRBJ1-1; cdr3_length: 11; cdr3_aa: ASSIAGGTEAF
v_call: TRBV2; j_call: TRBJ1-3; cdr3_length: 9; cdr3_aa: ASSGGNTIY
v_call: TRBV4-1; j_call: TRBJ2-5; cdr3_length: 10; cdr3_aa: ASSHDQETQY
v_call: TRBV9; j_call: TRBJ2-1; cdr3_length: 13; cdr3_aa: ASSVDGGRYNEQF
v_call: TRBV5-1; j_call: TRBJ1-2; cdr3_length: 11; cdr3_aa: ASSFRGLYGYT
v_call: TRBV5-1; j_call: TRBJ2-7; cdr3_length: 11; cdr3_aa: ASGERTGGEQY
v_call: TRBV5-1; j_call: TRBJ1-2; cdr3_length: 13; cdr3_aa: ASSSWDRGSYGYT
v_call: TRBV6-1; j_call: TRBJ2-7; cdr3_length: 14; cdr3_aa: ASSALTGLGSYEQY
v_call: TRBV6-5; j_call: TRBJ1-3; cdr3_length: 13; cdr3_aa: ASSPVGGPGNTIY
v_call: TRBV11-2; j_call: TRBJ2-1; cdr3_length: 13; cdr3_aa: ASSLDQWPRDEQF
v_call: TRBV6-5; j_call: TRBJ1-2; cdr3_length: 14; cdr3_aa: ASSYLYKGQGWGYT
v_call: TRBV2; j_call: TRBJ2-2; cdr3_length: 12; cdr3_aa: ASSEWVNTGELF
v_call: TRBV6-5; j_call: TRBJ1-2; cdr3_length: 12; cdr3_aa: ASSYSTGNYGYT